The next 3 T cell receptor beta chains were all read from a single sample in a study of blood T cell repertoires in COVID-19. Profiling relied on immunoSEQ multiplex PCR, and the TCRdb table lists in-frame clones only, not all of them. The top ten hold around 3% of the sample, which has around 160,000 clones, around 92% seen once. Specimen: peripheral blood. Receptors originate from a man in his sixties with acute or convalescent COVID-19.

This rearrangement joins TRBV5-1 to TRBJ2-5, with 11 bases identical to TRBD2. J gave up 4 bases and V 2 bases, and 4 bases lay outside the gene matches. This CDR3 spans 15 amino acids. The germline CDR1 and CDR2 sequences are SGHRS and YFSETQ. The CDR3 loop reads CASSFSGGAGETQYF. The CDR3 DNA reads TGCGCCAGCAGCTTTAGCGGGGGGGCTGGAGAGACCCAGTACTTC.

V usage is TRBV10-3 and J usage is TRBJ1-6, with D possibly TRBD1 on 6 matching bases. Germline CDR1 and CDR2: ENHRY and SYGVKD. Trimming left V 6 bases short and J 4 bases short, with 10 bases between. This CDR3 is built from 14 residues. The CDR3 protein is CAIRKGQYNSPLHF. CDR3 DNA sequence: TGTGCCATCAGGAAAGGACAGTATAATTCACCCCTCCACTTT.

V is TRBV6-5 and J is TRBJ2-5; 9 bases fit TRBD2. The V gene's germline CDR1 is MNHEY and CDR2 SVGAGI. The CDR3 is made up of 16 amino acids. Trimming took 2 bases from V and 2 from J; bases not matched to a gene: 6. CDR3 in amino acids: CASSYRSGGYQETQYF. In DNA form, the CDR3 reads TGTGCCAGCAGTTACAGGAGCGGGGGGTATCAAGAGACCCAGTACTTC.